These 17 T cell receptor beta chains were sequenced from one sample in a study of OX40 agonist ivuxolimab in advanced cancers. Libraries were prepared by immunoSEQ multiplex PCR; TCRdb keeps only in-frame clonotypes and omits some of them. The table lists more than 45,000 clones, 75% to 85% of them singletons. Sequenced material: CD4+ or CD8+ T cells sorted from blood, taken in a trial of the OX40 agonist ivuxolimab. The receptors stem from an adult with an advanced solid tumor such as melanoma, head and neck, liver or kidney cancer.

This clone was observed a few times. The rearrangement links TRBV19 to TRBJ1-2; 9 bases map to TRBD1. Germline V gene data show CDR1 as LNHDA and CDR2 as SQIVND (reference sequence). V lost 5 bases to trimming and J lost 5 bases; unmatched junction nucleotides: 9. The CDR3 has 15 residues. CDR3 region: CASSPSDGQGYGYTF. For the CDR3, the DNA is TGTGCCAGTAGTCCCTCGGACGGACAGGGGTATGGCTACACCTTC.

The chain combines TRBV11-3 with TRBJ1-4; D perhaps matches TRBD1 (6 bases). The CDR3 extends over 14 amino acids. The germline gives CDR1 SGHNT, CDR2 YENEEA. V lost 8 bases to trimming and J lost 6 bases, with 16 bases between them. This CDR3 is CASALGGIDEKLFF. CDR3 DNA: TGTGCCAGCGCTTTAGGGGGAATCGATGAAAAACTGTTTTTT.

The chain is built from TRBV15 and TRBJ1-1; D may be TRBD1 (5 bases). Germline V gives CDR1 LNHNV, CDR2 YYDKDF (reference sequence). The V gene lost 3 bases and the J gene lost 10 bases, with 18 bases spanning the gap. This CDR3 region has 14 residues. The CDR3 region is CATSRRLQGSGAFF. The CDR3 DNA follows: TGTGCCACCAGCAGGAGACTCCAGGGTTCAGGAGCTTTCTTT.

This chain joins TRBV2 and TRBJ2-5, with 9 bases matching TRBD1. J gave up 2 bases and V 5 bases, and 6 bases lay outside the gene matches. Germline V gene data show CDR1 as SNHLY and CDR2 as FYNNEI. The CDR3 loop spans 15 amino acids. CDR3 in DNA: TGTGCCAGCAGTACGACAGGGGGAGGGCAAGAGACCCAGTACTTC. Its translation is CASSTTGGGQETQYF.

This sequence joins TRBV7-2 and TRBJ1-1; D remains ambiguous. V lost 0 bases and J 4 bases, leaving 15 bases between the germline ends. The CDR3 is 16 amino acids. Germline loops: CDR1 SGHTA, CDR2 FQGNSA. The CDR3 DNA reads TGTGCCAGCAGCTTAGCCCTTACTGGGCGCCGCACTGAAGCTTTCTTT. This codes for CASSLALTGRRTEAFF.

The chain links TRBV19 to TRBJ1-1, with D tentatively TRBD1 (6 bases). The CDR3 has 14 residues. Germline V lookup: CDR1 LNHDA, CDR2 SQIVND (reference sequence). Between the trimmed V and J ends, which lost 7 bases and 1 base, there was a span of 13 bases. CDR3 in amino acids: CASIHGQRNTEAFF. The CDR3 DNA sequence: TGTGCCAGTATCCATGGACAGAGGAACACTGAAGCTTTCTTT. The variable domain in full, completed from reference TRBV19 and TRBJ1-1, reads DGGITQSPKYLFRKEGQNVTLSCEQNLNHDAMYWYRQDPGQGLRLIYYSQIVNDFQKGDIAEGYSVSREKKESFPLTVTSAQKNPTAFYLCASIHGQRNTEAFFGQGTRLTVV.

The chain has TRBV6-1 and TRBJ1-5; D uncertain. This CDR3 is 14 amino acids long. The germline gives CDR1 MNHNS, CDR2 SASEGT. V lost 4 bases to trimming and J lost 5 bases, with 12 bases between them. The CDR3 protein is CASSVLGPDQPQHF. The CDR3 DNA follows: TGTGCCAGCAGTGTCTTAGGCCCGGATCAGCCCCAGCATTTT.

V gene TRBV5-1 combines with J gene TRBJ2-3, with TRBD1 identical over 8 bases. V lost 0 bases and J lost 0; bases outside the gene matches: 3. The CDR3 is made up of 16 amino acids. The germline V gene encodes CDR1 SGHRS and CDR2 YFSETQ. The CDR3 region has the DNA TGCGCCAGCAGCTTGGTCAGGGGGCTTAGCACAGATACGCAGTATTTT. Amino acid sequence: CASSLVRGLSTDTQYF.

This clone was seen a single time. The CDR3 DNA follows: TGTGCCAGCAGCTCGCCAGGGAACCCCTACGAGCAGTACTTC. Protein sequence: CASSSPGNPYEQYF. The rearrangement links TRBV11-3 to TRBJ2-5; possible D gene TRBD1, 5 bases. The J call may be incorrect, as the DNA end agrees better with TRBJ2-7. The CDR3 runs 14 residues. Germline CDR1 reads SGHNT; CDR2 reads YENEEA.

V is TRBV21-1 and J is TRBJ1-3; the D call in the table, TRBD1, was not verified against the DNA. TRBV21-1 is shown as a pseudogene. The CDR3 covers 16 residues. CDR3: CASSENRGSSGNTIYF. CDR3 sequence (DNA): TGTGCCAGCAGCGAAAACAGGGGGAGCTCTGGAAACACCATATATTTT.

The CDR3 sequence is CASSLSSQVLYEQYF. The CDR3 DNA is TGTGCCAGCAGCTTGTCTAGCCAGGTGCTTTACGAGCAGTACTTC. The rearrangement links TRBV5-5 to TRBJ2-7; D possibly corresponds to TRBD2 (5 bases). CDR1 is SGHKS, CDR2 YYEKEE, per germline (reference sequence). V was clipped by 1 base and J by 4 bases, with 15 bases between them. CDR3 length: 15 amino acids.

This rearrangement joins TRBV6-5 to TRBJ2-5, with D possibly being TRBD2 (7 bases). Germline V gene lookup returns CDR1 MNHEY and CDR2 SVGAGI. Trimming shortened V by 5 bases and J by 7 bases, and 14 bases separated the two germline ends. The CDR3 is 13 amino acids. The CDR3 DNA sequence: TGTGCCAGCAGTCCCGGGGGGCGGGGGACCCAGTACTTC. Translating it yields CASSPGGRGTQYF.

This clone occurred once. CDR3 loop: CASSQRAGTGFYEQYF. Written as DNA, the CDR3 is TGTGCCAGCAGCCAACGGGCCGGGACAGGGTTCTACGAGCAGTACTTC. J is TRBJ2-7 and V is TRBV14; 9 bases are a match to TRBD1. After removal of 2 bases from V and 3 bases from J, the junction contained 8 bases not matched to a gene. This CDR3 has 16 residues. Germline assignment: CDR1 SGHDN and CDR2 FVKESK.

V is TRBV6-1 and J is TRBJ1-3; 8 bases map to TRBD1. V trimming: 4 bases; J trimming: 6 bases; junction bases outside the gene matches: 5. This CDR3 spans 14 amino acids. The germline CDR1 and CDR2 sequences are MNHNS and SASEGT. The CDR3 spells CASSGGQGENTIYF. Written as DNA, the CDR3 is TGTGCCAGCAGTGGCGGACAGGGAGAAAACACCATATATTTT.

This clone was detected a few times. The J gene is TRBJ2-7, the V gene TRBV14, with a possible D match to TRBD1 (6 bases). The CDR3 sequence is 12 residues long. The germline V gene encodes CDR1 SGHDN and CDR2 FVKESK. V shed 5 bases and J shed 4 bases, with 9 bases lying between them. The CDR3 spells CASSLQGYEQYF. The CDR3 region has the DNA TGTGCCAGCAGCTTACAGGGATACGAGCAGTACTTC.

The chain uses TRBV7-9 and TRBJ1-1, with a possible D match to TRBD1 (5 bases). The V gene's germline CDR1 is SEHNR and CDR2 FQNEAQ (reference sequence). The germline V and J ends were trimmed by 4 bases and 4 bases, with 10 bases remaining between them. The CDR3 runs 13 residues. The CDR3 here is CASSSLGGTEAFF. CDR3 coding DNA: TGTGCCAGCAGCTCGCTTGGGGGCACTGAAGCTTTCTTT.

This chain joins TRBV5-6 and TRBJ2-7; D is unresolved. Germline V lookup: CDR1 SGHDT, CDR2 YYEEEE. The CDR3 is 14 amino acids. Trimming removed 5 bases at V and 5 bases at J, with 17 bases between. The CDR3 region is CASRFLQTADEQYF. The CDR3 DNA sequence: TGTGCCAGCAGATTCCTACAGACGGCCGACGAGCAGTACTTC.